These 3 T cell receptor beta chains originate from one sample sequenced in a study of shared clonotypes between healthy human individuals. Assay used: immunoSEQ multiplex PCR; TCRdb lists only in-frame clones, some missing. Of some 1.5 million clones listed, approximately 98% were seen once; the top ten hold less than 0.55%. The specimen sequenced was naive CD4+ T cells sorted from blood. Subset specified: CD45RA+ positively selected. All receptors derive from a young man in good health.

The J gene is TRBJ1-3, the V gene TRBV2; no definite D call. This CDR3 has 13 amino acids. Looked up from germline, CDR1 is SNHLY and CDR2 is FYNNEI. V lost 4 bases, J lost 9 bases, and 13 bases lay in between. CDR3: CASSGEVVGTIYF. For the CDR3, the DNA is TGTGCCAGCAGTGGGGAAGTTGTAGGCACCATATATTTT.

The genes are TRBV14 and TRBJ2-1; 8 bases are a match to TRBD2. The V gene end was trimmed by 3 bases and the J gene end by 3 bases; junction bases not matched to a gene: 16. CDR3 length equals 19 residues. The germline CDR1 and CDR2 sequences are SGHDN and FVKESK. CDR3 DNA sequence: TGTGCCAGCAGCCATCCGGGACTAGTGGACCAAAAGGGCTACAATGAGCAGTTCTTC. Its translation is CASSHPGLVDQKGYNEQFF.

The chain links TRBV11-3 to TRBJ2-5, with D perhaps being TRBD1 or TRBD2 (5 bases each). Germline V gives CDR1 SGHNT, CDR2 YENEEA. This CDR3 is 15 amino acids long. V lost 1 base, J lost 0 bases, and 9 bases lay in between. Written as DNA, the CDR3 is TGTGCCAGCAGCTTAGGGCAGGGAGACCAAGAGACCCAGTACTTC. It yields the protein CASSLGQGDQETQYF. Full variable domain (rest looked up from reference TRBV11-3 and TRBJ2-5): EAGVVQSPRYKIIEKKQPVAFWCNPISGHNTLYWYLQNLGQGPELLIRYENEEAVDDSQLPKDRFSAERLKGVDSTLKIQPAELGDSAVYLCASSLGQGDQETQYFGPGTRLLVL.